The clone carrying this TCR beta chain was recorded a few times. Its antigen is not identified. These data come from a study of T-cell memory formation after mild COVID-19. At the level of the study: Largely donor-specific sequence clusters came from two donors.

TCRdb redid the calling of the 5' RACE reads with MiXCR, one entry per CDR3 protein. Of 190,000 or so distinct CDR3 sequences listed, 20% to 25% are singletons. General study results and limits: Pre-infection memory contained some responding clones, which suggested that cross-reactive memory had joined. Of the contracting clones, CD4+ ones lay mainly in CM and EM, and CD8+ ones in EMRA. Among clones contracting day 15 to 85, CD4/CD8 was balanced, whereas later expanders leaned CD4+.

This CDR3 has 14 amino acids. The ends were cut back, 5 bases at V and 3 bases at J, with 11 bases in the middle. Germline V CDR1 and CDR2: LNHNV, YYDKDF (reference sequence). The source material was PBMCs or a T cell subset sorted from them (not recorded which). This receptor was obtained from an adult woman who had mild COVID-19 (a few samples of this study predate the infection). Cell type and time point are not known. The chain couples TRBV15 to TRBJ1-5, with unresolved D. This chain's CDR3 is CATSRALTNQPQHF. The CDR3 DNA follows: TGTGCCACCAGCCGGGCCCTAACCAATCAGCCCCAGCATTTT. Drawing the rest from reference TRBV15 and TRBJ1-5, the complete variable domain is DAMVIQNPRYQVTQFGKPVTLSCSQTLNHNVMYWYQQKSSQAPKLLFHYYDKDFNNEADTPDNFQSRRPNTSFCFLDIRSPGLGDTAMYLCATSRALTNQPQHFGDGTRLSIL.